One sample yielded the 20 T cell receptor beta chains listed below, sequenced in a study of blood T cell repertoires in COVID-19. Produced via immunoSEQ multiplex PCR; TCRdb's table is partial and in-frame only. Altogether some 56,000 clones are present, about 82% being singletons, with the ten largest covering 20% to 25%. The specimen was peripheral blood. These receptors came from an elderly woman with acute or convalescent COVID-19.

This chain uses TRBV2 with TRBJ1-2; weak D call: TRBD1 (5 bases). The germline V and J ends were trimmed by 6 bases and 0 bases, with 17 bases remaining between them. The CDR3 runs to 16 residues. Germline-derived CDR1 and CDR2 are SNHLY and FYNNEI. The CDR3 DNA sequence: TGTGCCAGCAGGGACGGCCGGGGGGGTACTAACTATGGCTACACCTTC. As protein: CASRDGRGGTNYGYTF.

The sample holds one count of this clone. The chain combines TRBV12-3 or TRBV12-4 with TRBJ1-2; 8 bases map to TRBD1. J was trimmed by 8 bases and V by 6 bases; bases with no gene match: 8. This CDR3 spans 13 amino acids. The CDR3 coding sequence is TGTGCCAGCAGACCAGGGGGCACGGAGGGCTACACCTTC. This gives the protein CASRPGGTEGYTF.

The rearrangement links TRBV18 to TRBJ1-5; D unresolved. CDR1 is KGHSH and CDR2 is LQKENI in the germline V gene. Trimming removed 0 bases at V and 1 base at J, with 10 bases between. The CDR3 has 16 residues. The CDR3 region is CASSPPGGLSNQPQHF. CDR3 nucleotide sequence: TGTGCCAGCTCACCACCGGGAGGGCTGAGCAATCAGCCCCAGCATTTT.

This clone turned up a few times. The chain recombines TRBV19 with TRBJ2-3, with a weak D call TRBD2 (5 bases). The V gene's germline CDR1 is LNHDA and CDR2 SQIVND (reference sequence). Trimming took off 6 bases at V and 0 bases at J, with 13 bases between the two ends. The CDR3 contains 15 residues. CDR3 nucleotides: TGTGCCAGTAGCCCGCAGAGGACTAGCACAGATACGCAGTATTTT. It is translated as CASSPQRTSTDTQYF. Supplemented by reference TRBV19 and TRBJ2-3, the full variable domain reads DGGITQSPKYLFRKEGQNVTLSCEQNLNHDAMYWYRQDPGQGLRLIYYSQIVNDFQKGDIAEGYSVSREKKESFPLTVTSAQKNPTAFYLCASSPQRTSTDTQYFGPGTRLTVL.

The rearrangement joins TRBV2 to TRBJ1-1; the D is unclear. Trimming removed 10 bases from V and 4 bases from J, with 16 bases in between. Germline lookup yields CDR1 SNHLY and CDR2 FYNNEI. The length of the CDR3 is 13 residues. As DNA, the CDR3 is TGTGCCACCCTTCGGGAGGGCGGCACTGAAGCTTTCTTT. Its protein is CATLREGGTEAFF.

The chain employs TRBV30 and TRBJ2-5; 10 nucleotides match TRBD2. CDR1 and CDR2 from the germline V gene are GTSNPN and SVGIG (reference sequence). V gave up 2 bases and J gave up 7 bases; unmatched junction bases: 10. The CDR3 spans 15 residues. CDR3 DNA: TGTGCCTGGAGTCGGTCCAGCGGGAGGGTGGTGACCCAGTACTTC. It codes for CAWSRSSGRVVTQYF.

J is TRBJ2-3 and V is TRBV24-1; 14 positions match TRBD2. Germline-derived CDR1 and CDR2 are KGHDR and SFDVKD. There are 17 residues in the CDR3. Germline trimming cut 4 bases from V and 6 bases from J; bases unmatched to any gene: 8. CDR3 nucleotide sequence: TGTGCCACCAGTGACTCCGGGACTAGCGGGGGTATTGATACGCAGTATTTT. Its protein is CATSDSGTSGGIDTQYF.

V is TRBV15 and J is TRBJ2-2; TRBD2 is a possible D gene (5 bases). CDR3 length: 16 residues. V shed 0 bases and J shed 3 bases, with 11 bases lying between them. CDR1 and CDR2 (germline): LNHNV, YYDKDF (reference sequence). The CDR3 bases are TGTGCCACCAGCAGAGATCCGAGGGCGGACACCGGGGAGCTGTTTTTT. This encodes CATSRDPRADTGELFF.

J is TRBJ2-2 and V is TRBV15, with 7 bases that match TRBD1. The junction had 11 bases not matched to a gene; V was cut back by 4 bases and J by 6 bases. CDR1 is LNHNV, CDR2 YYDKDF, per germline (reference sequence). CDR3 size: 16 residues. CDR3 DNA: TGTGCCACCAGCAAGAGACAGGGTGGGGCACCCGGGGAGCTGTTTTTT. Translated, it gives CATSKRQGGAPGELFF.

The V and J genes are TRBV3-1 (or the pseudogene TRBV3-2) and TRBJ2-7; TRBD2 might be the D (6 bases). The length of the CDR3 is 13 residues. Trimming cost V 0 bases and J 12 bases, with 15 bases left between them. CDR1 and CDR2 (germline): LGHDT, YNNKEL (reference sequence). The CDR3 bases are TGTGCCAGCAGCCAAGATCTGGTTGGGAGGACGTACTTC. Protein: CASSQDLVGRTYF.

The J gene is TRBJ2-3, the V gene TRBV5-1; TRBD2 matches 12 bases. The CDR3 is made up of 19 amino acids. Per germline, CDR1 SGHRS and CDR2 YFSETQ. The ends lost 4 bases at V and 1 base at J; junction bases unmatched: 13. CDR3 DNA sequence: TGCGCCAGCAGCATGGGACTAGCGGGCCTAACAGGAGGCACAGATACGCAGTATTTT. Residues: CASSMGLAGLTGGTDTQYF.

This clone was observed a single time. This rearrangement joins TRBV27 to TRBJ2-7; TRBD1 aligns across 8 bases. The V and J ends lost 2 bases and 3 bases, in that order; junction bases with no gene match: 6. CDR3 length: 15 amino acids. Germline assignment: CDR1 MNHEY and CDR2 SMNVEV (reference sequence). The CDR3 DNA reads as TGTGCCAGCAGTTTAGGCCGCAGGGGGCTCTACGAGCAGTACTTC. Its protein product is CASSLGRRGLYEQYF.

The chain joins TRBV10-3 to TRBJ2-3, with D possibly TRBD2 on 6 matching bases. V lost 0 bases and J 5 bases, leaving 12 bases between the germline ends. Germline CDR1 and CDR2: ENHRY and SYGVKD. The CDR3 is 15 amino acids. The CDR3 here is CAISESTGVVDTQYF. The CDR3, as DNA: TGTGCCATCAGTGAGTCGACGGGGGTTGTAGATACGCAGTATTTT.

The chain recombines TRBV30 with TRBJ1-1; D not certain. This CDR3 has 12 amino acids. The germline V gene has CDR1 GTSNPN and CDR2 SVGIG (reference sequence). Trimming took off 5 bases at V and 6 bases at J, with 13 bases between the two ends. This CDR3 is CAWVRGWPEAFF. In nucleotides, the CDR3 is TGTGCCTGGGTCCGTGGTTGGCCTGAAGCTTTCTTT.

The chain is built from TRBV5-1 and TRBJ2-2, with 8 bases identical to TRBD2. Germline values: CDR1 SGHRS, CDR2 YFSETQ. CDR3 length: 15 amino acids. V dropped 4 bases and J dropped 3; count of bases not matched to a gene: 5. The CDR3 DNA is TGCGCCAGCAGCCGGGGGGGAGCGGACACCGGGGAGCTGTTTTTT. Its translation is CASSRGGADTGELFF.

This chain connects TRBV7-9 to TRBJ2-2; no clear D gene. CDR1 is SEHNR and CDR2 is FQNEAQ in the germline V gene (reference sequence). CDR3 length: 19 residues. With 5 bases removed from V and 5 bases from J, the gap between germline ends came to 27 bases. The CDR3 nucleotides read TGTGCCAGCAGCAAATTTTCCGGGTCCTTTAAGACTTTAACCGGGGAGCTGTTTTTT. Its translation is CASSKFSGSFKTLTGELFF. The full variable domain, completed using reference TRBV7-9 and TRBJ2-2, is DTGVSQNPRHKITKRGQNVTFRCDPISEHNRLYWYRQTLGQGPEFLTYFQNEAQLEKSRLLSDRFSAERPKGSFSTLEIQRTEQGDSAMYLCASSKFSGSFKTLTGELFFGEGSRLTVL.

This chain links TRBV14 with TRBJ1-6; TRBD1 matches at 7 bases. In germline, CDR1 is SGHDN, CDR2 FVKESK. The CDR3 is made up of 14 amino acids. Losses at the gene ends were 3 bases for V and 7 bases for J; bases not matched to a gene: 3. The CDR3 region has the DNA TGTGCCAGCAGCCAGGAGACAGGGAATTCACCCCTCCACTTT. Translating gives CASSQETGNSPLHF.

This chain connects TRBV7-9 to TRBJ1-2, with unresolved D. The CDR3 is made up of 13 amino acids. With 3 bases removed from V and 1 base from J, the gap between germline ends came to 6 bases. Germline V gene lookup returns CDR1 SEHNR and CDR2 FQNEAQ (reference sequence). The CDR3 sequence is CASSFNSNYGYTF. For the CDR3, the DNA is TGTGCCAGCAGCTTTAACAGTAACTATGGCTACACCTTC.

The V gene is TRBV6-6, the J gene TRBJ2-7; 8 positions match TRBD1. Germline CDR1 and CDR2: MNHNY and SVGAGI (reference sequence). There are 15 residues in the CDR3. V trimming: 7 bases; J trimming: 0 bases; junction bases outside the gene matches: 8. This CDR3 is CASTPRQGASYEQYF. The DNA for the CDR3 is TGTGCCAGCACCCCTCGGCAGGGGGCCTCCTACGAGCAGTACTTC.

This clone was seen a few times. The V call is TRBV30, the J call TRBJ2-3; perhaps TRBD2 as D (7 bases). This CDR3 contains 13 residues. V shed 5 bases and J shed 6 bases, with 15 bases lying between them. Germline loops: CDR1 GTSNPN, CDR2 SVGIG (reference sequence). The CDR3 is CAWGGAVWDTQYF. CDR3 DNA: TGTGCCTGGGGGGGGGCCGTGTGGGATACGCAGTATTTT. Complete variable domain (other parts from reference TRBV30 and TRBJ2-3): SQTIHQWPATLVQPVGSPLSLECTVEGTSNPNLYWYRQAAGRGLQLLFYSVGIGQISSEVPQNLSASRPQDRQFILSSKKLLLSDSGFYLCAWGGAVWDTQYFGPGTRLTVL.